The 25 T cell receptor beta chains below were found in one sample sequenced in a study of control samples from healthy donors and cancer patients. The assay was immunoSEQ multiplex PCR, and TCRdb's table has in-frame clones only and misses some. The sample holds roughly 150,000 clones, around nine tenths seen once. Sequencing was carried out using blood. These receptor sequences come from a woman aged 25 to 39 in good health.

This clone appeared a single time. CDR3 bases: TGTGCCAGCAGTGACTCGGTTCCGGGTAACAATCAGCCCCAGCATTTT. This gives the protein CASSDSVPGNNQPQHF. The rearrangement links TRBV6-4 to TRBJ1-5; D gene unclear. This CDR3 spans 16 amino acids. Germline CDR1 is MRHNA and CDR2 is SNTAGT. V lost 0 bases to trimming and J lost 3 bases, with 12 bases between them.

This chain uses TRBV19 with TRBJ1-5; D is undetermined. Germline lookup yields CDR1 LNHDA and CDR2 SQIVND (reference sequence). V was clipped by 1 base and J by 0 bases, with 7 bases between them. The CDR3 runs 15 residues. The CDR3 here is CASSIGHYSNQPQHF. The CDR3 bases are TGTGCCAGTAGTATAGGCCACTATAGCAATCAGCCCCAGCATTTT. The full variable domain, in which reference TRBV19 and TRBJ1-5 provide the parts outside the CDR3, is DGGITQSPKYLFRKEGQNVTLSCEQNLNHDAMYWYRQDPGQGLRLIYYSQIVNDFQKGDIAEGYSVSREKKESFPLTVTSAQKNPTAFYLCASSIGHYSNQPQHFGDGTRLSIL.

This clone appeared a single time. The rearrangement links TRBV4-2 to TRBJ1-3, with unresolved D. Trimming stripped 1 base from V and 6 bases from J, with 10 bases between. From germline, CDR1 is LGHNA and CDR2 YNFKEQ. The CDR3 covers 14 residues. This CDR3 reads CASSQVGGPNTIYF. The CDR3 DNA is TGTGCCAGCAGCCAAGTCGGCGGGCCAAACACCATATATTTT.

This chain's CDR3 is CASRRPGAEAFF. The CDR3, as DNA: TGTGCCAGCAGACGCCCGGGCGCTGAAGCTTTCTTT. The V gene is TRBV6-5, the J gene TRBJ1-1; D ambiguous. Looked up from germline, CDR1 is MNHEY and CDR2 is SVGAGI. The ends were cut back, 6 bases at V and 6 bases at J, with 11 bases in the middle. The CDR3 has 12 residues.

CDR3 region: CASSYFGTADGYTF. Written as DNA, the CDR3 is TGTGCCAGCAGTTACTTTGGGACAGCGGATGGCTACACCTTC. V usage is TRBV6-5 and J usage is TRBJ1-2; 7 positions match TRBD1. Trimming removed 1 base from V and 6 bases from J; junction bases left unmatched: 5. This CDR3 is 14 amino acids long. CDR1 and CDR2 (germline): MNHEY, SVGAGI.

The gene calls are TRBV12-3 or TRBV12-4 and TRBJ2-1; D unresolved. The length of the CDR3 is 13 residues. The V end was cut by 8 bases, the J end by 13 bases, with 21 bases between. Written as DNA, the CDR3 is TGTGCCAGCGGTGGTCAGGTGAATTTTAATCAGTTCTTC. Translated: CASGGQVNFNQFF.

This chain links TRBV6-6 with TRBJ1-1; 8 nucleotides match TRBD1. After removal of 6 bases from V and 1 base from J, the junction contained 7 bases not matched to a gene. The CDR3 is 15 amino acids. CDR1 MNHNY and CDR2 SVGAGI come from the germline V gene (reference sequence). The CDR3 DNA is TGTGCCAGCAGGACCGGACAGGGCCGGAACACTGAAGCTTTCTTT. It codes for CASRTGQGRNTEAFF.

This clone was counted a single time. The chain couples TRBV28 to TRBJ1-1; tentative D call: TRBD1 (5 bases). The CDR3 totals 12 residues. Between the trimmed V and J ends, which lost 7 bases and 5 bases, there was a span of 11 bases. Germline V gives CDR1 MDHEN, CDR2 SYDVKM. The CDR3 loop reads CASTPGGTEAFF. The CDR3, as DNA: TGTGCCAGCACCCCCGGGGGGACTGAAGCTTTCTTT.

The chain couples TRBV5-6 to TRBJ1-1; D unresolved. Germline V lookup: CDR1 SGHDT, CDR2 YYEEEE. V lost 3 bases, J lost 0 bases, and 12 bases lay in between. This CDR3 is 15 amino acids long. The CDR3 loop is CASSSDDGLNTEAFF. CDR3 sequence (DNA): TGTGCCAGCAGCTCGGACGACGGCTTGAACACTGAAGCTTTCTTT.

CDR3 amino acids: CASSEWTSVDNEQFF. DNA for the CDR3: TGTGCCAGCAGTGAGTGGACTAGCGTAGACAATGAGCAGTTCTTC. The J gene is TRBJ2-1, the V gene TRBV6-1, with 9 positions matching TRBD2. This CDR3 is 15 amino acids long. Trimming cost V 3 bases and J 5 bases; bases outside gene matches: 5. The germline V gene has CDR1 MNHNS and CDR2 SASEGT.

The chain is built from TRBV20-1 and TRBJ1-2; D is ambiguous. The V gene lost 3 bases and the J gene lost 3 bases, with 14 bases spanning the gap. This CDR3 is built from 14 residues. CDR1 is DFQATT and CDR2 is SNEGSKA in the germline V gene (reference sequence). CDR3 nucleotide sequence: TGCAGTGCTAGTAGGCCAGACCTAGACTATGGCTACACCTTC. This translates into CSASRPDLDYGYTF.

The V call is TRBV7-9, the J call TRBJ2-7; 16 bases line up with TRBD2. Trimming cost V 4 bases and J 2 bases; bases outside gene matches: 5. Per the germline V gene, CDR1 is SEHNR and CDR2 is FQNEAQ (reference sequence). The CDR3 contains 17 residues. In DNA, the CDR3 is TGTGCCAGCAGCTCGGGACTAGCGGGAGGGTACCCCTACGAGCAGTACTTC. This translates into CASSSGLAGGYPYEQYF.

This chain connects TRBV19 to TRBJ2-5; no reliable D call. There are 16 residues in the CDR3. V lost 4 bases, J lost 1 base, and 16 bases lay in between. The germline gives CDR1 LNHDA, CDR2 SQIVND (reference sequence). CDR3 bases: TGTGCCAGTAGTAAGAGAGGCGGCCCCGCCCAAGAGACCCAGTACTTC. It encodes CASSKRGGPAQETQYF.

This chain uses TRBV5-8 with TRBJ1-2; 8 bases match TRBD1. From germline, CDR1 is SGHTS and CDR2 YDEGEE. V was pared by 0 bases and J by 4 bases, with 5 bases of the junction left unmatched. The CDR3 consists of 15 residues. CDR3 in DNA: TGTGCCAGCAGCTTGGGGGACAGGCCGGTCTATGGCTACACCTTC. Translated: CASSLGDRPVYGYTF.

The chain carries TRBV4-1 and TRBJ2-3; D is unclear. Trimming removed 0 bases at V and 4 bases at J, with 8 bases between. This CDR3 comprises 14 residues. In germline, CDR1 is MGHRA, CDR2 YSYEKL. The CDR3 loop reads CASSQDFVADTQYF. In DNA form, the CDR3 reads TGCGCCAGCAGCCAAGATTTTGTAGCAGATACGCAGTATTTT.

The chain employs TRBV10-3 and TRBJ2-1; 9 nucleotides match TRBD2. V dropped 8 bases and J dropped 4; count of bases not matched to a gene: 9. This CDR3 region has 15 residues. Germline assignment: CDR1 ENHRY and CDR2 SYGVKD. The CDR3 sequence: CAIAMASGDYNEQFF. The CDR3 bases are TGTGCCATCGCGATGGCTAGCGGGGATTACAATGAGCAGTTCTTC.

The V gene is TRBV7-8, the J gene TRBJ2-1; 12 bases map to TRBD2. Germline loops: CDR1 SGHVS, CDR2 FQNEAQ. J lost 7 bases, V lost 3 bases, and 10 bases had no gene match. The CDR3 totals 17 residues. CDR3 region: CASSLLAGGEGRNEQFF. The CDR3 nucleotides read TGTGCCAGCAGCTTGCTAGCGGGAGGGGAGGGTAGAAATGAGCAGTTCTTC.

This chain connects TRBV5-8 to TRBJ2-1, with a weak D call TRBD2 (6 bases). The CDR3 runs 13 residues. The germline V gene has CDR1 SGHTS and CDR2 YDEGEE. V lost 4 bases and J 10 bases, leaving 15 bases between the germline ends. The CDR3, as DNA: TGTGCCAGCAGCCCGTTACTAGCTTGGGAGCAGTTCTTC. Protein sequence: CASSPLLAWEQFF.

The V call is TRBV24-1, the J call TRBJ2-7; possibly TRBD2 for D (6 bases). The CDR3 sequence is 14 residues long. Trimming removed 7 bases at V and 1 base at J, with 13 bases between. Germline lookup yields CDR1 KGHDR and CDR2 SFDVKD. In DNA, the CDR3 is TGTGCCACCAGCCCGGGACTCACTTCCTACGAGCAGTACTTC. The encoded protein is CATSPGLTSYEQYF.

This CDR3 is CASSFFSGSSYEQYF. The CDR3 region has the DNA TGTGCCAGCAGCTTTTTCTCCGGGTCCTCCTACGAGCAGTACTTC. The V call is TRBV5-5, the J call TRBJ2-7; no firm D call. There are 15 residues in the CDR3. CDR1 SGHKS and CDR2 YYEKEE come from the germline V gene (reference sequence). Trimming pared 2 bases from V and 0 bases from J, leaving 12 bases between.

The chain is built from TRBV28 and TRBJ1-3, with 8 bases matching TRBD1. CDR1 and CDR2 from the germline V gene are MDHEN and SYDVKM. Losses at the gene ends were 6 bases for V and 3 bases for J; bases not matched to a gene: 7. The CDR3 contains 15 residues. CDR3 amino acids: CASRPIGQGGNTIYF. CDR3 bases: TGTGCCAGCAGGCCTATTGGACAGGGTGGAAACACCATATATTTT.

The V and J genes are TRBV4-1 and TRBJ1-4; the D gene is possibly TRBD1 (5 bases). Germline V gene data show CDR1 as MGHRA and CDR2 as YSYEKL. CDR3 size: 15 residues. V was shortened by 3 bases and J by 8 bases, with 16 bases between the two germline ends. The CDR3 nucleotides are TGCGCCAGCAGCCAGTCAACAGGAGACGGCGAAAAACTGTTTTTT. Translation: CASSQSTGDGEKLFF.

The V call is TRBV5-6, the J call TRBJ2-7; D is uncertain. Trimming took 4 bases from V and 7 from J, leaving 18 bases between them. The CDR3 contains 14 residues. CDR1 and CDR2 (germline): SGHDT, YYEEEE. CDR3 coding DNA: TGTGCCAGCAGCCTTTTGGGCCGGAACGGGGAGCAGTACTTC. Its protein product is CASSLLGRNGEQYF. Using reference TRBV5-6 and TRBJ2-7 for the parts outside the CDR3, the full variable domain is DAGVTQSPTHLIKTRGQQVTLRCSPKSGHDTVSWYQQALGQGPQFIFQYYEEEERQRGNFPDRFSGHQFPNYSSELNVNALLLGDSALYLCASSLLGRNGEQYFGPGTRLTVT.

V usage is TRBV7-9 and J usage is TRBJ1-1, with D possibly TRBD1 on 6 matching bases. Looked up from germline, CDR1 is SEHNR and CDR2 is FQNEAQ (reference sequence). This CDR3 contains 16 residues. Trimming stripped 5 bases from V and 1 base from J, with 17 bases between. CDR3: CASSQGRGATNTEAFF. The DNA of the CDR3 is TGTGCCAGCAGCCAAGGGCGGGGGGCGACGAACACTGAAGCTTTCTTT.

The chain combines TRBV3-1 (or the pseudogene TRBV3-2) with TRBJ1-1; D uncertain. CDR3 size: 14 residues. CDR1 is LGHDT, CDR2 YNNKEL, per germline (reference sequence). The V gene lost 4 bases and the J gene lost 6 bases, with 15 bases spanning the gap. Here the CDR3 reads CASSPNLSAAEAFF. The CDR3, as DNA: TGTGCCAGCAGCCCCAACTTGTCAGCCGCTGAAGCTTTCTTT.